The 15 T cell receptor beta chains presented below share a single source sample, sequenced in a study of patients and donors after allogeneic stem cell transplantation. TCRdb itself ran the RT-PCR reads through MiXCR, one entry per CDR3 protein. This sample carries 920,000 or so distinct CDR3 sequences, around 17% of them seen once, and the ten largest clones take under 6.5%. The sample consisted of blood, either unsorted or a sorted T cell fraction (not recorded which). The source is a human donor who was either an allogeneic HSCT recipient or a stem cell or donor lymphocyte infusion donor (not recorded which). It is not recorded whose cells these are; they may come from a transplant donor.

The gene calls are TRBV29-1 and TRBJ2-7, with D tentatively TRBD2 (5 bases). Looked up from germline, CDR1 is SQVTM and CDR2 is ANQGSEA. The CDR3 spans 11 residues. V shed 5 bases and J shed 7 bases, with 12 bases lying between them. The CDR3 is CSVILAGEQYF. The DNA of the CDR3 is TGCAGCGTTATCCTAGCTGGGGAGCAGTACTTC.

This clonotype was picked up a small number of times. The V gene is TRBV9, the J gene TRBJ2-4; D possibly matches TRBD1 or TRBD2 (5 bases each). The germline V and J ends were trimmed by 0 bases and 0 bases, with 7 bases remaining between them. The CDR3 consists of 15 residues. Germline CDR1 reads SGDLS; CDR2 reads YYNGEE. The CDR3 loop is CASSVAGGAKNIQYF. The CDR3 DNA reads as TGTGCCAGCAGCGTAGCTGGGGGAGCCAAAAACATTCAGTACTTC.

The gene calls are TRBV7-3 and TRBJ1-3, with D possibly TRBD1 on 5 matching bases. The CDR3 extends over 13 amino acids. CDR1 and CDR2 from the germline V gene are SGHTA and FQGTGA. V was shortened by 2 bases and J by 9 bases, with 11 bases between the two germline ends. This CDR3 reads CASSLFPGGTIYF. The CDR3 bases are TGTGCCAGCAGCTTATTTCCGGGGGGCACCATATATTTT. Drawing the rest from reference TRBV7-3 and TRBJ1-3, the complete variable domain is GAGVSQTPSNKVTEKGKYVELRCDPISGHTALYWYRQSLGQGPEFLIYFQGTGAADDSGLPNDRFFAVRPEGSVSTLKIQRTERGDSAVYLCASSLFPGGTIYFGEGSWLTVV.

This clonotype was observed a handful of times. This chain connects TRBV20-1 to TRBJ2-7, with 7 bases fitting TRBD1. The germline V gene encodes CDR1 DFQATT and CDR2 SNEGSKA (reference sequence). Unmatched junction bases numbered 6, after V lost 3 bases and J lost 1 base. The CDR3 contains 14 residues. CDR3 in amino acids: CSARSLTGSYEQYF. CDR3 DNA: TGCAGTGCTAGGAGCCTGACAGGGTCCTACGAGCAGTACTTC.

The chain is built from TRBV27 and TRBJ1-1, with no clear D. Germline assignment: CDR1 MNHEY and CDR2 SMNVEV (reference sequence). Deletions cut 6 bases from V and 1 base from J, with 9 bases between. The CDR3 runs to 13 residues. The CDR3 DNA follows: TGTGCCAGCAGCAAATGGGAGAACACTGAAGCTTTCTTT. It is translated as CASSKWENTEAFF.

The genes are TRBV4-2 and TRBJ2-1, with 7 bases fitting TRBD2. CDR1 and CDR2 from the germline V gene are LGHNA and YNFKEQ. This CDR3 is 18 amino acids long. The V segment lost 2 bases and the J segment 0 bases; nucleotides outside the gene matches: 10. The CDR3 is CASSQKARRTSSYNEQFF. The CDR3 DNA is TGTGCCAGCAGCCAAAAAGCTAGAAGGACTAGCTCCTACAATGAGCAGTTCTTC.

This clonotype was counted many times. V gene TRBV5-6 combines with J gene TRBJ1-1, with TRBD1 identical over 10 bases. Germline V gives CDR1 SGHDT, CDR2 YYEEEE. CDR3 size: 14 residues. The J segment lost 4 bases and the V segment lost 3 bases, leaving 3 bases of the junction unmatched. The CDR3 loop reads CASSWDRGGTEAFF. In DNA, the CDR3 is TGTGCCAGCAGCTGGGACAGGGGTGGCACTGAAGCTTTCTTT.

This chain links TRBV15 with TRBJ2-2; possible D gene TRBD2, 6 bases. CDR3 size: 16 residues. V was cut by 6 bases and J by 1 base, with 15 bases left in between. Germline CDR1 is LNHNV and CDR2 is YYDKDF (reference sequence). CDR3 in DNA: TGTGCCACCAGGTCCTTTTGGGGGGAGAACACCGGGGAGCTGTTTTTT. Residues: CATRSFWGENTGELFF.

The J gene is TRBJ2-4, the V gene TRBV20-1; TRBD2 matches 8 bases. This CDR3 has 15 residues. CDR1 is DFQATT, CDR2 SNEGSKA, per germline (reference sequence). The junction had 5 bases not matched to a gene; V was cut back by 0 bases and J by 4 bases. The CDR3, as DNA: TGCAGTGCTAGAGATATACTAGCGGCTAAAAACATTCAGTACTTC. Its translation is CSARDILAAKNIQYF.

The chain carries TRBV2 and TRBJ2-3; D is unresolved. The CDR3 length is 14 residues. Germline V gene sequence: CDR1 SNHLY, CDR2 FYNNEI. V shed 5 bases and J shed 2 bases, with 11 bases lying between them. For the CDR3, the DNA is TGTGCCAGCAGTATGGGCGGAGCCACAGATACGCAGTATTTT. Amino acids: CASSMGGATDTQYF.

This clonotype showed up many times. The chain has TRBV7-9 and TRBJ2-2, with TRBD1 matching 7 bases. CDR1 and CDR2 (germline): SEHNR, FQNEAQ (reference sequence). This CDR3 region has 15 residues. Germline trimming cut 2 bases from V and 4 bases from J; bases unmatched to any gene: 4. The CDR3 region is CASSLQGQRTGELFF. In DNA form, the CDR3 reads TGTGCCAGCAGCTTACAGGGACAGCGCACCGGGGAGCTGTTTTTT.

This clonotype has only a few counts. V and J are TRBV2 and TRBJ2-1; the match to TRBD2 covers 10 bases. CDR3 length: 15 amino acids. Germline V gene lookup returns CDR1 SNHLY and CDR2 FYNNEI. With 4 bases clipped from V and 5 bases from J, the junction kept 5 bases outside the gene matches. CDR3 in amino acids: CASSGLAGKNNEQFF. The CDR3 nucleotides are TGTGCCAGCAGTGGACTAGCGGGCAAGAACAATGAGCAGTTCTTC.

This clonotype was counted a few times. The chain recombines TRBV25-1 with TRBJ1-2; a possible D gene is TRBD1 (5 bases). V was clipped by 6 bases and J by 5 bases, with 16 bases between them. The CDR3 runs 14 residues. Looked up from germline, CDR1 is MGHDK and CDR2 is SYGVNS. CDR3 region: CASRGAAGKYGYTF. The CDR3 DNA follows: TGTGCCAGCAGAGGGGCCGCAGGAAAGTATGGCTACACCTTC.

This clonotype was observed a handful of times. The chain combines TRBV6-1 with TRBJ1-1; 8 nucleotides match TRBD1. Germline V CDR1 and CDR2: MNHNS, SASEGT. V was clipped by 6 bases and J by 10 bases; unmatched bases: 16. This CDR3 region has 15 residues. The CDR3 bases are TGTGCCAGCAGCCCTAGGACCCGAGGTGGGACAGGAGCTTTCTTT. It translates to CASSPRTRGGTGAFF.

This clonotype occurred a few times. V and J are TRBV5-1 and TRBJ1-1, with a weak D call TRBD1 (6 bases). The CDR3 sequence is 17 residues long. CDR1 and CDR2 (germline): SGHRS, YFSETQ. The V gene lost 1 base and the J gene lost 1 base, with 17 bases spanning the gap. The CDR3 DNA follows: TGCGCCAGCAGCTTGAGGCCAGGGGTGGGCGGGAACACTGAAGCTTTCTTT. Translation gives CASSLRPGVGGNTEAFF.